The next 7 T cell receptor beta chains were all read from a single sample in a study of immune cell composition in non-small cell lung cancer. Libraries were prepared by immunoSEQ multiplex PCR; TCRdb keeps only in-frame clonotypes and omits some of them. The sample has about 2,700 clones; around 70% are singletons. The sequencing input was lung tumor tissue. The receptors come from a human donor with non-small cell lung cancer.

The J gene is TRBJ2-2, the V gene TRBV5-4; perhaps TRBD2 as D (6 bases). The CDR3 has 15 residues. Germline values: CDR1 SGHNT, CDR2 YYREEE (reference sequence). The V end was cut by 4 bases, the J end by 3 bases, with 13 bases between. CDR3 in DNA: TGTGCCAGCAGCCTCAGGGACTTCGACACCGGGGAGCTGTTTTTT. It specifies CASSLRDFDTGELFF.

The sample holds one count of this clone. The CDR3 DNA is TGTGCCAGTAGATGGAACAACCGGGACATTCAGTACTTC. This codes for CASRWNNRDIQYF. The V gene is TRBV19, the J gene TRBJ2-4; D is unresolved. Trimming removed 6 bases from V and 8 bases from J, with 14 bases in between. In germline, CDR1 is LNHDA, CDR2 SQIVND (reference sequence). CDR3 length equals 13 residues.

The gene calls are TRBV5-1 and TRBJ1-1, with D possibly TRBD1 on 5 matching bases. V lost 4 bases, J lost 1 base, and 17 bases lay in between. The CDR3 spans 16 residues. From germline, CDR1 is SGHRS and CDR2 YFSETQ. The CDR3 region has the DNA TGCGCCAGCAGCGTCCGGGACGGGAGGCAGAACACTGAAGCTTTCTTT. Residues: CASSVRDGRQNTEAFF.

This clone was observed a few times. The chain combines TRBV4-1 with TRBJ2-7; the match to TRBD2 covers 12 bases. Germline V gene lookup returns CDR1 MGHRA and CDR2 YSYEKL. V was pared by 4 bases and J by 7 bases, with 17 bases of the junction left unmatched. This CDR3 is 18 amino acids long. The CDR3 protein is CASSLGPDQLAGGREQYF. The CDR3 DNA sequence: TGCGCCAGCAGCCTCGGGCCGGACCAACTAGCGGGGGGTAGGGAGCAGTACTTC.

The DNA for the CDR3 is TGTGCCAGCAGTGCCCAAGGGGGAAGTTATGGCTACACCTTC. The encoded protein is CASSAQGGSYGYTF. The chain couples TRBV6-5 to TRBJ1-2; possibly TRBD1 for D (6 bases). Trimming took off 5 bases at V and 5 bases at J, with 15 bases between the two ends. Germline V gene sequence: CDR1 MNHEY, CDR2 SVGAGI. The CDR3 runs 14 residues.

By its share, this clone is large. The CDR3 reads CARRQPRSYEQYF. In DNA form, the CDR3 reads TGTGCCAGGCGACAGCCACGCTCCTACGAGCAGTACTTC. This chain connects TRBV2 to TRBJ2-7; weak D call: TRBD1 (5 bases). The CDR3 sequence is 13 residues long. Germline CDR1 and CDR2: SNHLY and FYNNEI. V lost 9 bases and J lost 0, with 12 bases in between.

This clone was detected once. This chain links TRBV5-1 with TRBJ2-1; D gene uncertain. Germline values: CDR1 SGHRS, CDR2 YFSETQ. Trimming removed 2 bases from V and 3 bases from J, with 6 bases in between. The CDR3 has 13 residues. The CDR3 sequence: CASSLSSYNEQFF. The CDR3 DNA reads TGCGCCAGCAGCTTATCCAGCTACAATGAGCAGTTCTTC.